The clone carrying this T cell receptor (beta chain) has ten or more counts. These data are taken from a study of metastatic and nonmetastatic thyroid tumors. The germline V gene encodes CDR1 LGHDT and CDR2 YNNKEL (reference sequence). The CDR3 is made up of 17 amino acids. V lost 0 bases and J lost 1, with 15 bases in between. Nobody among the patients had been given any treatment before thyroid surgery. From the PCR reads, TCRdb re-called clones with MiXCR. The sample yields about 20,000 clones, about a quarter seen once. This TCR derives from a female donor with papillary thyroid cancer or a benign thyroid nodule (not recorded which). Some clones in this sample may be carry-over from other donors' samples. The sample was blood. V usage is TRBV3-1 and J usage is TRBJ2-5, with D hard to call. This CDR3 reads CASSQECARTLQETQYF. The CDR3 coding sequence is TGTGCCAGCAGCCAAGAATGCGCGCGGACCCTCCAAGAGACCCAGTACTTC.